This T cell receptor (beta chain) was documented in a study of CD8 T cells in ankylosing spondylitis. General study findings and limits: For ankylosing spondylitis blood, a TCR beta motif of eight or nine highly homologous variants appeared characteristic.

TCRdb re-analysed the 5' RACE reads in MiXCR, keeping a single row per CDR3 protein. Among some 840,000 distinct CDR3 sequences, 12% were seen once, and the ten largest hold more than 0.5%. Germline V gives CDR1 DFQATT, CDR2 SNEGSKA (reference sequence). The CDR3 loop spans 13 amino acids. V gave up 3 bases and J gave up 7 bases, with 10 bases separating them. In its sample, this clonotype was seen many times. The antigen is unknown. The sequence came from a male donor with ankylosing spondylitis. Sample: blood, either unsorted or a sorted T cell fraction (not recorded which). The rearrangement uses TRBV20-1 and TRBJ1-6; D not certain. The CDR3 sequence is CSARSDPNSPLHF. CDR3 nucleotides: TGCAGTGCTAGGTCCGATCCCAATTCACCCCTCCACTTT.